This T cell receptor beta chain was identified in a study of cytomegalovirus exposure and HLA in healthy donors. Overall study results and limits: In a later analysis, HLA-associated TCR beta chains were more clonally expanded than equally common others. Specificity for CMV antigens was confirmed in vitro for three of the CMV-associated chains.

This clone appeared a few times. Its matching antigen is unknown. Both 60 Vbeta primers and 13 Jbeta primers went into the PCR. Some clones are missing from TCRdb's copy, which holds only in-frame ones; the method was immunoSEQ multiplex PCR. The profile shows about 100,000 clones, 70% to 80% of them singletons. The sample taken for sequencing was PBMCs. This receptor was identified in a male donor in good health and CMV-seropositive.

CDR3 in amino acids: CASGLAELAGGVDTQYF. The CDR3 DNA sequence: TGTGCTAGTGGTTTGGCTGAGCTAGCGGGAGGGGTGGATACGCAGTATTTT. This rearrangement joins TRBV12-5 to TRBJ2-3; the match to TRBD2 covers 12 bases. The CDR3 loop spans 17 amino acids. V was clipped by 1 base and J by 6 bases; unmatched bases: 8. Germline lookup yields CDR1 LGHNT and CDR2 FRNRAP.